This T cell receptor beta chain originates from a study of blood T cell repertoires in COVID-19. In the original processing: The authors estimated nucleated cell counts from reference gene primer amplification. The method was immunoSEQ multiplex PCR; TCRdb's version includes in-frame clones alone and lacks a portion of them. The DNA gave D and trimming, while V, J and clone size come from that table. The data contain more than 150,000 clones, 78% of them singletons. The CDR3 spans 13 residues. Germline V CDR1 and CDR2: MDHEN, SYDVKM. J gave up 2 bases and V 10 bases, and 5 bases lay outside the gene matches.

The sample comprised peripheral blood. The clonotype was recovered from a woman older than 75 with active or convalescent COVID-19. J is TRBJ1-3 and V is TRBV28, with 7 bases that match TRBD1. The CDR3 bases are TGTGCCACCACAGGGGTACCTGGAAACACCATATATTTT. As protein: CATTGVPGNTIYF.